This is a list of T cell receptor beta chains from one sample in a study of cytomegalovirus exposure and HLA in healthy donors. TCRdb keeps only in-frame clones here, not all; method: immunoSEQ multiplex PCR. The sample contains about 110,000 clones, approximately 69% of which appear only once. Sequenced material: PBMCs. All receptors come from a woman in her forties in good health and CMV-seropositive. The CDR3 runs from the conserved cysteine through the conserved F or W. The order of the fields is D gene, V gene, J gene, clone size, CDR3 protein, CDR3 DNA. The D gene is left open where the match is weak. Not every row has a clone size; where given, it reads once, few, many or a size class.

TRBD1	TRBV6-5	TRBJ2-5	.	CASRDPGTGIETQYF	TGTGCCAGCAGAGATCCCGGGACAGGGATAGAGACCCAGTACTTC
.	TRBV21-1	TRBJ1-2	few	CASSKVGGPTLYGYTF	TGTGCCAGCAGCAAAGTTGGAGGGCCGACACTCTATGGCTACACCTTC
TRBD2	TRBV30	TRBJ2-1	once	CAWSVSGTGEQFF	TGTGCCTGGAGTGTTAGCGGGACGGGTGAGCAGTTCTTC
TRBD2	TRBV30	TRBJ2-1	.	CAWSVGEGSSYNEQFF	TGTGCCTGGAGTGTGGGGGAGGGCTCCTCCTACAATGAGCAGTTCTTC
TRBD1	TRBV7-8	TRBJ1-2	once	CASSSRQGRLGGYTF	TGTGCCAGCAGCTCTAGACAGGGGCGTTTGGGTGGCTACACCTTC
.	TRBV5-1	TRBJ1-2	.	CASSLDHSSYGYTF	TGCGCCAGCAGCTTGGACCATTCTAGCTATGGCTACACCTTC
TRBD2	TRBV11-1	TRBJ2-7	.	CASSGGGGLQWREQYF	TGTGCCAGCAGCGGGGGGGGAGGCCTCCAATGGCGGGAGCAGTACTTC
TRBD1	TRBV5-1	TRBJ1-2	.	CASKTDRGTNYGYTF	TGCGCCAGCAAAACCGACAGGGGAACTAACTATGGCTACACCTTC
.	TRBV2	TRBJ2-1	.	CASKQGFRGSYNEQFF	TGTGCCAGCAAACAGGGTTTCCGGGGCTCCTACAATGAGCAGTTCTTC
.	TRBV6-1	TRBJ1-3	.	CASRTGTHGNTIYF	TGTGCCAGCAGAACCGGGACACATGGAAACACCATATATTTT
.	TRBV4-1	TRBJ2-7	.	CASSRGTTKSYEQYF	TGCGCCAGCAGCCGAGGGACAACCAAGTCCTACGAGCAGTACTTC
TRBD1	TRBV5-5	TRBJ1-4	.	CASSSQGQGVLFF	TGTGCCAGCAGCTCTCAGGGACAGGGGGTACTGTTTTTT
TRBD1	TRBV5-1	TRBJ1-1	.	CASSSGQGDTEAFF	TGCGCCAGCAGCTCGGGACAGGGGGACACTGAAGCTTTCTTT
.	TRBV10-3	TRBJ2-1	once	CAIMNGSINEQFF	TGTGCCATCATGAACGGGAGTATCAATGAGCAGTTCTTC
TRBD2	TRBV5-1	TRBJ2-1	.	CASSTPGLAKNEQFF	TGCGCCAGCAGCACACCGGGACTAGCCAAAAATGAGCAGTTCTTC
.	TRBV4-1	TRBJ1-2	.	CASSQDPGSNYGYTF	TGCGCCAGCAGCCAAGATCCGGGGTCTAACTATGGCTACACCTTC
TRBD1	TRBV6-1	TRBJ2-4	many	CASSERQGVAKNIQYF	TGTGCCAGCAGTGAACGACAGGGGGTAGCCAAAAACATTCAGTACTTC
.	TRBV7-6	TRBJ1-1	few	CASSPGGNTEAFF	TGTGCCAGCAGCCCCGGGGGGAACACTGAAGCTTTCTTT
TRBD1	TRBV5-1	TRBJ1-1	.	CASSLKGALPMGTEAFF	TGCGCCAGCAGCTTGAAGGGGGCCCTCCCCATGGGCACTGAAGCTTTCTTT
TRBD1	TRBV7-2	TRBJ1-2	.	CASSFPGGRRYTF	TGTGCCAGCAGCTTTCCAGGGGGCAGGCGCTACACCTTC
TRBD1	TRBV4-2	TRBJ2-7	.	CASSQEETGEYEQYF	TGTGCCAGCAGCCAAGAAGAGACAGGGGAATACGAGCAGTACTTC
.	TRBV19	TRBJ1-1	.	CASSRAGTHTEAFF	TGTGCCAGTAGTAGAGCTGGGACTCATACTGAAGCTTTCTTT
.	TRBV9	TRBJ1-2	once	CASSLGTLDYGYTF	TGTGCCAGCAGTCTGGGGACATTGGACTATGGCTACACCTTC
.	TRBV6-6	TRBJ1-1	.	CASSYGRDTEAFF	TGTGCCAGCAGTTACGGGCGTGACACTGAAGCTTTCTTT
TRBD2	TRBV7-9	TRBJ2-7	.	CASSLGLAGRAYEQYF	TGTGCCAGCAGCTTAGGGCTAGCGGGGCGCGCCTACGAGCAGTACTTC
.	TRBV5-5	TRBJ1-2	.	CASRPQGVYYGYTF	TGTGCCAGCAGACCACAGGGAGTCTACTATGGCTACACCTTC
TRBD1	TRBV9	TRBJ2-7	.	CASSVEGAGREQYF	TGTGCCAGCAGCGTAGAGGGGGCAGGCCGAGAGCAGTACTTC
TRBD1	TRBV2	TRBJ2-2	once	CASSVPRQGEDTGELFF	TGTGCCAGCAGTGTTCCTAGACAGGGGGAAGACACCGGGGAGCTGTTTTTT
.	TRBV30	TRBJ1-1	.	CAWTTGYTEAFF	TGTGCCTGGACGACAGGTTATACTGAAGCTTTCTTT